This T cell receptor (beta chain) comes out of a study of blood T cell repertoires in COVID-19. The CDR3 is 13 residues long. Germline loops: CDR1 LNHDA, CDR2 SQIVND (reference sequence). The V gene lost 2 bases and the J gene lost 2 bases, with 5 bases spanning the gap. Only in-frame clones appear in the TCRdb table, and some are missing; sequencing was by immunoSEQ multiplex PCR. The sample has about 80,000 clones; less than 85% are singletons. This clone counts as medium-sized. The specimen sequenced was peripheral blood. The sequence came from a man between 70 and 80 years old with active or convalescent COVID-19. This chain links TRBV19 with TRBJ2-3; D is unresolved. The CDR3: CASSILITDTQYF. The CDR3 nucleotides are TGTGCCAGTAGTATACTAATCACAGATACGCAGTATTTT.